Listed here are 32 T cell receptor beta chains from one sample, sequenced in a study of vaccination effects on CD4 cells after COVID-19. Their antigen targets remain unknown. Prior to sequencing, the ViraFEST assay stimulated PBMC with viral peptide pools, which expanded the antigen-specific CD4+ T cells. Culture lasted around eleven days before CD4+ T cell isolation. Vaccinees lacked prior SARS-CoV-2 infection and tested negative for nucleocapsid antibodies. Some clones are missing from TCRdb's copy, which holds only in-frame ones; the method was immunoSEQ multiplex PCR. Here the sample spans 25,000 to 30,000 clones, more than 60% being singletons. The sequencing here drew on CD4+ T cells from PBMCs cultured with SARS-CoV-2 spike peptides, taken before COVID-19 vaccination. These receptors were obtained from a human donor who received a COVID-19 vaccine.

This rearrangement joins TRBV10-3 to TRBJ1-2; 9 bases map to TRBD1. Trimming removed 10 bases from V and 7 bases from J; junction bases left unmatched: 7. CDR3 length: 12 residues. In germline, CDR1 is ENHRY, CDR2 SYGVKD. CDR3 amino acids: CATQQGAGGYTF. The CDR3 bases are TGTGCCACCCAACAGGGGGCAGGTGGCTACACCTTC.

The chain carries TRBV9 and TRBJ2-5; the D gene is possibly TRBD2 (6 bases). CDR1 SGDLS and CDR2 YYNGEE come from the germline V gene. Trimming removed 2 bases from V and 2 bases from J, with 13 bases in between. CDR3 length: 15 amino acids. CDR3 residues: CASSVGTLPQETQYF. CDR3 DNA sequence: TGTGCCAGCAGCGTCGGGACTTTGCCTCAAGAGACCCAGTACTTC.

The table lists this clone with a few counts. The V call is TRBV11-2, the J call TRBJ2-7; D gene ambiguous. The CDR3 spans 13 residues. V was shortened by 0 bases and J by 3 bases, with 6 bases between the two germline ends. The germline CDR1 and CDR2 sequences are SGHAT and FQNNGV. The CDR3 loop is CASSLERSYEQYF. CDR3 nucleotides: TGTGCCAGCAGCTTAGAAAGGAGCTACGAGCAGTACTTC.

V and J are TRBV5-4 and TRBJ1-2; the D is unclear. CDR3 size: 14 residues. Germline CDR1 is SGHNT and CDR2 is YYREEE (reference sequence). V lost 2 bases and J lost 4, with 12 bases in between. CDR3 residues: CASSLSGRPYGYTF. The CDR3 DNA reads TGTGCCAGCAGCTTATCCGGCAGGCCCTATGGCTACACCTTC.

The chain links TRBV6-1 to TRBJ1-1; D gene uncertain. The CDR3 runs to 17 residues. Trimming removed 2 bases from V and 2 bases from J, with 18 bases in between. Germline assignment: CDR1 MNHNS and CDR2 SASEGT. The CDR3 region is CASSEFWVPGSNTEAFF. The CDR3, as DNA: TGTGCCAGCAGTGAATTCTGGGTCCCGGGGTCCAACACTGAAGCTTTCTTT.

This clone came up a few times. This chain uses TRBV3-1 (or the pseudogene TRBV3-2) with TRBJ1-6, with 7 bases identical to TRBD1. With 4 bases clipped from V and 10 bases from J, the junction kept 10 bases outside the gene matches. Germline values: CDR1 LGHDT, CDR2 YNNKEL (reference sequence). This CDR3 comprises 15 residues. Here the CDR3 reads CASSRQGGLGSPLHF. As DNA, the CDR3 is TGTGCCAGCAGCCGACAGGGTGGGTTGGGCTCACCCCTCCACTTT.

This chain connects TRBV10-3 to TRBJ2-3, with 10 bases identical to TRBD2. Germline V lookup: CDR1 ENHRY, CDR2 SYGVKD. The CDR3 has 15 residues. J lost 1 base, V lost 6 bases, and 4 bases had no gene match. The CDR3 bases are TGTGCCATCAGACGAGCGGGGGGGGGCACAGATACGCAGTATTTT. Translated: CAIRRAGGGTDTQYF.

This clone was seen a handful of times. The chain employs TRBV4-1 and TRBJ1-2; no clear D gene. The length of the CDR3 is 14 residues. The germline V and J ends were trimmed by 0 bases and 6 bases, with 11 bases remaining between them. CDR1 and CDR2 (germline): MGHRA, YSYEKL. CDR3 sequence reads: CASSQDTGKHGYTF. The CDR3 coding sequence is TGCGCCAGCAGCCAAGATACTGGGAAGCATGGCTACACCTTC.

CDR3 sequence: CASSRETSGGTYEQYF. CDR3 DNA: TGTGCCAGCAGCCGGGAGACTAGCGGGGGGACCTACGAGCAGTACTTC. The chain couples TRBV3-1 (or the pseudogene TRBV3-2) to TRBJ2-7; 13 positions agree with TRBD2. The CDR3 is 16 residues long. After removal of 4 bases from V and 2 bases from J, the junction contained 5 bases not matched to a gene. Germline V gives CDR1 LGHDT, CDR2 YNNKEL (reference sequence).

This clone was recorded a few times. The chain employs TRBV4-1 and TRBJ1-1; D might be TRBD1 (5 bases). Germline CDR1 is MGHRA and CDR2 is YSYEKL. This CDR3 spans 12 amino acids. V was pared by 5 bases and J by 11 bases, with 15 bases between. CDR3 bases: TGCGCCAGCAGCTATGCCCGGGGGTATGCTTTCTTT. Residues: CASSYARGYAFF.

The chain is built from TRBV11-3 and TRBJ2-5; unclear D gene. V was cut by 0 bases and J by 4 bases, with 6 bases left in between. Per the germline V gene, CDR1 is SGHNT and CDR2 is YENEEA. The CDR3 totals 13 residues. CDR3 bases: TGTGCCAGCAGCTTAGAGTTAGCAGAGACCCAGTACTTC. Translating gives CASSLELAETQYF.

The chain carries TRBV24-1 and TRBJ2-1, with 8 bases aligning to TRBD2. The CDR3 runs to 15 residues. CDR1 and CDR2 (germline): KGHDR, SFDVKD. V dropped 0 bases and J dropped 5; count of bases not matched to a gene: 2. This CDR3 reads CATSDLGLANNEQFF. CDR3 DNA: TGTGCCACCAGTGATTTGGGACTAGCTAACAATGAGCAGTTCTTC.

This clone occurred a few times. CDR3 coding DNA: TGTGCCAGCAGCCAGGGACAGGGGGAAGCTTTCTTT. This codes for CASSQGQGEAFF. The genes are TRBV3-1 (or the pseudogene TRBV3-2) and TRBJ1-1; 10 nucleotides agree with TRBD1. Germline V CDR1 and CDR2: LGHDT, YNNKEL (reference sequence). CDR3 length equals 12 residues. V trimming: 3 bases; J trimming: 8 bases; junction bases outside the gene matches: 0.

The chain joins TRBV30 to TRBJ1-5; TRBD1 is a possible D gene (5 bases). With 0 bases removed from V and 6 bases from J, the gap between germline ends came to 18 bases. Germline lookup yields CDR1 GTSNPN and CDR2 SVGIG (reference sequence). The CDR3 extends over 16 amino acids. Written as DNA, the CDR3 is TGTGCCTGGAGTGTCCCCTTGGGGGAAGGGAGTCAGCCCCAGCATTTT. Its translation is CAWSVPLGEGSQPQHF.

This chain links TRBV5-5 with TRBJ2-5, with D maybe TRBD1 (6 bases). The CDR3 covers 14 residues. With 3 bases removed from V and 4 bases from J, the gap between germline ends came to 13 bases. CDR1 and CDR2 (germline): SGHKS, YYEKEE (reference sequence). In DNA, the CDR3 is TGTGCCAGCAGCTCCCAACAGGGATTAGAGACCCAGTACTTC. Translation gives CASSSQQGLETQYF. The full variable domain, rest sourced from reference TRBV5-5 and TRBJ2-5, is DAGVTQSPTHLIKTRGQQVTLRCSPISGHKSVSWYQQVLGQGPQFIFQYYEKEERGRGNFPDRFSARQFPNYSSELNVNALLLGDSALYLCASSSQQGLETQYFGPGTRLLVL.

This chain's CDR3 is CASSYDRVGADTEAFF. The CDR3 DNA follows: TGTGCCAGCAGTTACGATAGGGTAGGGGCGGACACTGAAGCTTTCTTT. This chain joins TRBV6-5 and TRBJ1-1; the D gene is possibly TRBD1 (5 bases). This CDR3 spans 16 amino acids. Trimming took off 2 bases at V and 3 bases at J, with 16 bases between the two ends. Per the germline V gene, CDR1 is MNHEY and CDR2 is SVGAGI.

The chain employs TRBV18 and TRBJ2-3; the D is unclear. The V and J ends lost 3 bases and 4 bases respectively, with 11 bases between them. Germline V gene data show CDR1 as KGHSH and CDR2 as LQKENI. CDR3 length: 14 amino acids. The CDR3 DNA reads as TGTGCCAGCTCACCGCCCGTCGGCGCAGATACGCAGTATTTT. Translation: CASSPPVGADTQYF.

The chain has TRBV28 and TRBJ1-3, with D perhaps TRBD1 (6 bases). Trimming took off 7 bases at V and 4 bases at J, with 17 bases between the two ends. The CDR3 loop spans 15 amino acids. Germline CDR1 and CDR2: MDHEN and SYDVKM. Here the CDR3 reads CASIPRGARGNTIYF. CDR3 DNA: TGTGCCAGCATCCCTCGGGGGGCGCGGGGAAACACCATATATTTT.

J is TRBJ2-5 and V is TRBV5-1, with D tentatively TRBD1 (5 bases). The V end was cut by 0 bases, the J end by 5 bases, with 11 bases between. The length of the CDR3 is 14 residues. The germline gives CDR1 SGHRS, CDR2 YFSETQ. The CDR3 DNA reads TGCGCCAGCAGCTTGGGGGGCCCCCAGGAGACCCAGTACTTC. Amino acid sequence: CASSLGGPQETQYF.

The gene calls are TRBV6-5 and TRBJ2-1; a possible D gene is TRBD2 (5 bases). The V end was cut by 11 bases, the J end by 7 bases, with 15 bases between. CDR1 is MNHEY and CDR2 is SVGAGI in the germline V gene. This CDR3 contains 12 residues. This chain's CDR3 is CAVTSSGNEQFF. CDR3 nucleotide sequence: TGTGCCGTTACTAGTTCTGGAAATGAGCAGTTCTTC.

In DNA form, the CDR3 reads TGTGCCTGGCGACAGGGGTTACCCCTCCACTTT. It specifies CAWRQGLPLHF. V gene TRBV30 combines with J gene TRBJ1-6; 8 bases are shared with TRBD1. This CDR3 is built from 11 residues. The J segment lost 12 bases and the V segment lost 5 bases, leaving 3 bases of the junction unmatched. CDR1 and CDR2 (germline): GTSNPN, SVGIG (reference sequence).

The chain has TRBV7-9 and TRBJ2-7, with D perhaps matching TRBD1 or TRBD2 (5 bases each). Germline CDR1 and CDR2: SEHNR and FQNEAQ (reference sequence). V shed 3 bases and J shed 6 bases, with 9 bases lying between them. The CDR3 is 12 amino acids. The CDR3 spells CASSFGGPEQYF. The CDR3 DNA sequence: TGTGCCAGCAGCTTTGGGGGACCCGAGCAGTACTTC.

This clone is a singleton in its sample. This rearrangement joins TRBV9 to TRBJ2-3; the D gene is possibly TRBD2 (7 bases). The CDR3 has 17 amino acids. Trimming took off 6 bases at V and 2 bases at J, with 22 bases between the two ends. Germline V gene lookup returns CDR1 SGDLS and CDR2 YYNGEE. The CDR3 coding sequence is TGTGCCAGCACCCCAAGGGGGGGGGCCTTATTCACAGATACGCAGTATTTT. This gives the protein CASTPRGGALFTDTQYF.

This rearrangement joins TRBV5-1 to TRBJ1-6, with D possibly being TRBD1 (6 bases). The CDR3 extends over 15 amino acids. Per the germline V gene, CDR1 is SGHRS and CDR2 is YFSETQ. V lost 4 bases and J 7 bases, leaving 15 bases between the germline ends. This CDR3 is CASSGGTGTNSPLHF. The CDR3 coding sequence is TGCGCCAGCAGCGGGGGTACAGGGACAAATTCACCCCTCCACTTT.

V and J are TRBV5-1 and TRBJ1-4; 11 nucleotides align to TRBD1. CDR1 is SGHRS and CDR2 is YFSETQ in the germline V gene. The CDR3 contains 14 residues. V was clipped by 5 bases and J by 6 bases; unmatched bases: 3. This CDR3 is CASRRTGGDEKLFF. CDR3 bases: TGCGCCAGCAGGCGGACAGGGGGCGATGAAAAACTGTTTTTT.

This clone was recorded a few times. The V call is TRBV11-2, the J call TRBJ2-7; no definite D call. The CDR3 totals 17 residues. Germline lookup yields CDR1 SGHAT and CDR2 FQNNGV. The V end lost 0 bases, the J end lost 1 base, and 16 bases lay between the germline ends. In DNA form, the CDR3 reads TGTGCCAGCAGCTTAGACCCCCGGGCGGTGTGGTCCTACGAGCAGTACTTC. This encodes CASSLDPRAVWSYEQYF. The complete variable domain, with remaining parts taken from reference TRBV11-2 and TRBJ2-7, reads EAGVAQSPRYKIIEKRQSVAFWCNPISGHATLYWYQQILGQGPKLLIQFQNNGVVDDSQLPKDRFSAERLKGVDSTLKIQPAKLEDSAVYLCASSLDPRAVWSYEQYFGPGTRLTVT.

CDR3 residues: CASSPRTGGGPNEKLFF. The CDR3 coding sequence is TGTGCCAGCTCACCACGTACAGGGGGTGGACCTAATGAAAAACTGTTTTTT. This rearrangement joins TRBV18 to TRBJ1-4, with 8 bases matching TRBD1. With 1 base clipped from V and 3 bases from J, the junction kept 7 bases outside the gene matches. CDR1 KGHSH and CDR2 LQKENI come from the germline V gene. This CDR3 contains 17 residues. Supplemented by reference TRBV18 and TRBJ1-4, the full variable domain reads NAGVMQNPRHLVRRRGQEARLRCSPMKGHSHVYWYRQLPEEGLKFMVYLQKENIIDESGMPKERFSAEFPKEGPSILRIQQVVRGDSAAYFCASSPRTGGGPNEKLFFGSGTQLSVL.

The chain carries TRBV12-3 or TRBV12-4 and TRBJ2-1; 7 bases agree with TRBD1. V lost 5 bases to trimming and J lost 8 bases; unmatched junction nucleotides: 6. CDR3 length: 13 amino acids. CDR3 DNA sequence: TGTGCCAGCAGTACCCGACAGGGATATGAGCAGTTCTTC. The encoded protein is CASSTRQGYEQFF.

In its sample, this clone was seen once. The V and J genes are TRBV6-2 or TRBV6-3 and TRBJ1-5; D is perhaps TRBD1 (5 bases). The CDR3 is made up of 14 amino acids. The V gene's germline CDR1 is MNHEY and CDR2 SVGEGT. Trimming cost V 4 bases and J 4 bases, with 11 bases left between them. The CDR3, as DNA: TGTGCCAGCAGTTCTGGGGACGGTAATCAGCCCCAGCATTTT. Translating it yields CASSSGDGNQPQHF.

The chain combines TRBV19 with TRBJ1-5; D is undetermined. Trimming shortened V by 7 bases and J by 3 bases, and 10 bases separated the two germline ends. The CDR3 loop spans 13 amino acids. Germline V gene data show CDR1 as LNHDA and CDR2 as SQIVND (reference sequence). The CDR3 nucleotides read TGTGCCAGTACCTTTATGCCCAATCAGCCCCAGCATTTT. It encodes CASTFMPNQPQHF.

This clone was detected only a few times. This chain joins TRBV29-1 and TRBJ1-4; perhaps TRBD1 as D (6 bases). Looked up from germline, CDR1 is SQVTM and CDR2 is ANQGSEA. The CDR3 sequence is 13 residues long. V lost 4 bases and J 6 bases, leaving 12 bases between the germline ends. CDR3 DNA: TGCAGCGTTGGGAAGGCAGGGGATGAAAAACTGTTTTTT. Translated, it gives CSVGKAGDEKLFF. Based on the CDR3 plus reference TRBV29-1 and TRBJ1-4, the full variable domain is SAVISQKPSRDICQRGTSLTIQCQVDSQVTMMFWYRQQPGQSLTLIATANQGSEATYESGFVIDKFPISRPNLTFSTLTVSNMSPEDSSIYLCSVGKAGDEKLFFGSGTQLSVL.

V usage is TRBV30 and J usage is TRBJ1-1; possibly TRBD1 for D (6 bases). Germline CDR1 reads GTSNPN; CDR2 reads SVGIG (reference sequence). The CDR3 loop spans 14 amino acids. Trimming took 0 bases from V and 1 from J, leaving 9 bases between them. CDR3 in DNA: TGTGCCTGGAGTGTAACAGGGAGGAACACTGAAGCTTTCTTT. It encodes CAWSVTGRNTEAFF.